This T cell receptor (beta chain) was identified during a study of blood T cell dynamics during melanoma immunotherapy. Study overall: Patients with metastatic melanoma got pembrolizumab or nivolumab-ipilimumab as first-line care.

Time point noted: pre-treatment baseline. Sampling occurred pretreatment (T0) and at week 3 (W3), after cycle one of checkpoint blockade. This clone turned up a few times. V was cut by 7 bases and J by 4 bases, with 18 bases left in between. This CDR3 is 14 amino acids long. CDR1 and CDR2 from the germline V gene are SQVTM and ANQGSEA. Some clones are missing from TCRdb's copy, which holds only in-frame ones; the method was immunoSEQ multiplex PCR. The top ten hold around 28% of the sample, which has 340 or so clones, roughly two thirds seen once. The sample consisted of central memory CD8+ T cells from blood, taken from a patient treated with checkpoint blockade. The chain couples TRBV29-1 to TRBJ2-3; D possibly matches TRBD1 or TRBD2 (7 bases each). The source of this sequence is a human donor with melanoma. The CDR3 is CSAKGGGEADTQYF. CDR3 nucleotide sequence: TGCAGCGCTAAGGGAGGGGGCGAGGCAGATACGCAGTATTTT.